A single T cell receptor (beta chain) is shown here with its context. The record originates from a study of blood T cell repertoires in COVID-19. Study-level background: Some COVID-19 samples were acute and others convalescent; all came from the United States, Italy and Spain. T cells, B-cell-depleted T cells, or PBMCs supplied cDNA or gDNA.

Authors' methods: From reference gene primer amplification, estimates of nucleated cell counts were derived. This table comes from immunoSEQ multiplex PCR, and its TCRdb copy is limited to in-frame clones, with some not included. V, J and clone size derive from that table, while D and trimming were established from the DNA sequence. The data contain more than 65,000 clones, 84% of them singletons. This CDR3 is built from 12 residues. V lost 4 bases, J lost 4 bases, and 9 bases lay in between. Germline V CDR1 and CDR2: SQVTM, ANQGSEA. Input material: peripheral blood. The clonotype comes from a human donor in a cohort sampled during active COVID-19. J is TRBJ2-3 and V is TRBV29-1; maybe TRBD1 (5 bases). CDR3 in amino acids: CSVGQMSDTQYF. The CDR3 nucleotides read TGCAGCGTTGGACAGATGTCAGATACGCAGTATTTT.